This TCR beta chain appears in the sequencing data of a study of radiotherapy plus CTLA-4 blockade in lung cancer. Whole-study context: Objective response rate was around 20%; disease control rate, approximately 33%. Study-level results: Blood saw expansion of tumor-derived TCR clones after radiotherapy plus ipilimumab. Reports state that early shifts in blood T cell clones, with interferon-beta, best predicted response.

Repertoires were generated with immunoSEQ multiplex PCR, while TCRdb's copy carries only in-frame clones and drops some. The sample consists of 35,000 to 40,000 clones, roughly two thirds of them appearing once. A word on this clone: Its antigen is currently unknown.

Trimming stripped 6 bases from V and 1 base from J, with 10 bases between. Germline assignment: CDR1 MNHEY and CDR2 SVGAGI. The length of the CDR3 is 14 residues. The genes are TRBV6-5 and TRBJ1-3; a weak D match, TRBD1 (6 bases). This sample comprised peripheral blood, obtained from a patient treated with radiotherapy plus ipilimumab. The TCR sequence derives from a human donor with non-small cell lung cancer who had stable disease on radiotherapy plus ipilimumab. This CDR3 reads CASRKGGSGNTIYF. Here the CDR3 DNA reads TGTGCCAGCAGGAAAGGGGGTTCTGGAAACACCATATATTTT.